Given below is one T cell receptor (beta chain) in context. The sample is drawn from a study of T cell changes during pregnancy in multiple sclerosis. Profiled with immunoSEQ multiplex PCR; TCRdb holds only in-frame clones, not every one. The top ten hold about 0.9% of the sample, which has 100,000 or so clones, 85% to 95% seen once. The source material was peripheral blood, sampled before pregnancy. The sequence derives from a female donor with multiple sclerosis, enrolled in a pregnancy study.

The CDR3 DNA reads TGCAGCGTGGACCCCGGGACAGGGGAGGCTTTCTTT. Translated, it gives CSVDPGTGEAFF. This chain uses TRBV29-1 with TRBJ1-1; the match to TRBD1 covers 10 bases. Germline V gene sequence: CDR1 SQVTM, CDR2 ANQGSEA. This CDR3 contains 12 residues. After removal of 6 bases from V and 11 bases from J, the junction contained 9 bases not matched to a gene.